A selection of T cell receptor beta chains follows, all from one sample in a study of blood T cell repertoires in COVID-19. The method was immunoSEQ multiplex PCR; TCRdb's version includes in-frame clones alone and lacks a portion of them. The sample consists of some 19,000 clones, 65% to 90% of them appearing once. Sample: peripheral blood. These receptors were obtained from a man older than 75 with acute or convalescent COVID-19. Each CDR3 is given without its conserved first and last residue. The order of the fields is J gene, V gene, CDR3 protein.

j_call: TRBJ2-2; v_call: TRBV5-1; cdr3_aa: ASSLGSGGTTGELF
j_call: TRBJ1-5; v_call: TRBV28; cdr3_aa: ASSLVTGQPQH
j_call: TRBJ1-2; v_call: TRBV5-4; cdr3_aa: ASSDSGVYGYT
j_call: TRBJ1-4; v_call: TRBV18; cdr3_aa: ASSPGQGNEKLF
j_call: TRBJ1-2; v_call: TRBV7-2; cdr3_aa: ASSPSGGYFGYT
j_call: TRBJ2-5; v_call: TRBV18; cdr3_aa: ASSKGAGGTETQY
j_call: TRBJ2-3; v_call: TRBV7-9; cdr3_aa: ASSLVLADTDTQY
j_call: TRBJ1-3; v_call: TRBV2; cdr3_aa: ASTGSEQGGNTIY
j_call: TRBJ2-5; v_call: TRBV5-1; cdr3_aa: ASSGRTGGQETQY
j_call: TRBJ2-3; v_call: TRBV27; cdr3_aa: ASRSTSGGADTQY
j_call: TRBJ1-2; v_call: TRBV3-1/TRBV3-2; cdr3_aa: ASSSDIGYGYT
j_call: TRBJ2-1; v_call: TRBV4-1; cdr3_aa: ASRSFGNEQF
j_call: TRBJ1-3; v_call: TRBV9; cdr3_aa: ASSVGRQGDTIY
j_call: TRBJ1-2; v_call: TRBV28; cdr3_aa: ASRPHRVGYGYT
j_call: TRBJ2-2; v_call: TRBV5-6; cdr3_aa: ASSLIARVNTGELF
j_call: TRBJ1-4; v_call: TRBV29-1; cdr3_aa: SSWTASPATNEKLF
j_call: TRBJ2-1; v_call: TRBV11-3; cdr3_aa: ASSLSGNNEQF